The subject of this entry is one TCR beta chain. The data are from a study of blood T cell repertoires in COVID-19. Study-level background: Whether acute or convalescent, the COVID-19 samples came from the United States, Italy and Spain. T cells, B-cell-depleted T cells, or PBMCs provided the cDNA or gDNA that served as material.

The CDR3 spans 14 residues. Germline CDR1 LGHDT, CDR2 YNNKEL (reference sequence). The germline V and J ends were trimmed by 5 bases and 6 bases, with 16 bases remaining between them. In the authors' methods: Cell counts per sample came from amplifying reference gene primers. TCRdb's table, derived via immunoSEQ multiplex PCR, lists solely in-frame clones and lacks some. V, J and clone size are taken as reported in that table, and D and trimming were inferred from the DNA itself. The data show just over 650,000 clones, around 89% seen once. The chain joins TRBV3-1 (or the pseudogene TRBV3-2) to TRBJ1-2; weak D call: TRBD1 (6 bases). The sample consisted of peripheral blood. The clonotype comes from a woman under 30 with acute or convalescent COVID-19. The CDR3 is CASSSRTVGNGYTF. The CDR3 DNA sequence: TGTGCCAGCAGCTCTCGGACAGTTGGGAATGGCTACACCTTC.